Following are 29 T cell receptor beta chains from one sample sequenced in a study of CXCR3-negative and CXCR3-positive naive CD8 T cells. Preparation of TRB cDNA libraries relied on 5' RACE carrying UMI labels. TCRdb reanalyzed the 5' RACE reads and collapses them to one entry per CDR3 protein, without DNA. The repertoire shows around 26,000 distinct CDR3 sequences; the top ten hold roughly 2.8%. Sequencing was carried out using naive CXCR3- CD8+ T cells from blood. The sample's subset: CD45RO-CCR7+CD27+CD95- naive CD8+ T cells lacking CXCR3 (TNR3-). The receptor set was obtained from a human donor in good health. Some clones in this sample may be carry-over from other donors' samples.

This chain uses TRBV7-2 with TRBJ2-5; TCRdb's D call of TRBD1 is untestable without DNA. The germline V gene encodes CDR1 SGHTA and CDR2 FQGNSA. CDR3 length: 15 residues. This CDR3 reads CASSSWPGQKETQYF.

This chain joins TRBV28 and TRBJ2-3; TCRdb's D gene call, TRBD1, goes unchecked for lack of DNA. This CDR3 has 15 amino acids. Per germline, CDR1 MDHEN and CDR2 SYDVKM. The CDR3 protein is CASSLGGSSTDTQYF.

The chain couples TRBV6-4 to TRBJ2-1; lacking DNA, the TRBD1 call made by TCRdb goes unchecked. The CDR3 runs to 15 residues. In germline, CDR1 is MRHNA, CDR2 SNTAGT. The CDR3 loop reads CASSDGTGSYNEQFF.

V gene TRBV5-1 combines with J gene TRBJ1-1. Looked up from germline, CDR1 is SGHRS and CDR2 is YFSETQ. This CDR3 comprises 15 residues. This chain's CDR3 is CASSLYDPLNTEAFF.

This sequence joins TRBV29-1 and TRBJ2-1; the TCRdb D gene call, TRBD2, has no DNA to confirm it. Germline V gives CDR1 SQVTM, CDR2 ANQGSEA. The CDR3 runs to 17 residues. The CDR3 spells CSAPLAGGPGSYNEQFF.

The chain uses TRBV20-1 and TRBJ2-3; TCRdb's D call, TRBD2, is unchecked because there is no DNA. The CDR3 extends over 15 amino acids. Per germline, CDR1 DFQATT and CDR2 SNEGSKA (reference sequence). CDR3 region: CSAREEERITDTQYF.

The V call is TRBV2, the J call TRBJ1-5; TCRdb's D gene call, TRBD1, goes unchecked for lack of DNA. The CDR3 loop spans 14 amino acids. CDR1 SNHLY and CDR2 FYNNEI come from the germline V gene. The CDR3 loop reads CASSGQGIDQPQHF.

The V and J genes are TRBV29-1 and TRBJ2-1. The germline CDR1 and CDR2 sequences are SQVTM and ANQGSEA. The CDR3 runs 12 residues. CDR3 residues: CSVPEVNSEQFF.

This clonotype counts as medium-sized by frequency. CDR3 region: CASSLEGGPGNTIYF. The rearrangement joins TRBV12-3 or TRBV12-4 to TRBJ1-3. The CDR3 spans 15 residues.

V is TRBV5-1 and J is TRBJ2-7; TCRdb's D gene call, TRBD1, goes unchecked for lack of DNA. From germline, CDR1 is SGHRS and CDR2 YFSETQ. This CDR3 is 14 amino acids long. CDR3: CASSLVGGGHEQYF.

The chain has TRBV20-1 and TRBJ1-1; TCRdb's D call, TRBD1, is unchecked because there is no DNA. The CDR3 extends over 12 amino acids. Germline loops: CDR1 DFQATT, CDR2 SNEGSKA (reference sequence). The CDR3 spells CSARQGDTEAFF.

The CDR3 sequence: CASSPSWGGGSYEQYF. The chain uses TRBV6-5 and TRBJ2-7. Germline CDR1 MNHEY, CDR2 SVGAGI. This CDR3 comprises 16 residues.

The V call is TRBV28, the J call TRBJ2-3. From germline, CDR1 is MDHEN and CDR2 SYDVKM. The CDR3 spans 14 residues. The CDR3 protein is CASSLIDGEDTQYF.

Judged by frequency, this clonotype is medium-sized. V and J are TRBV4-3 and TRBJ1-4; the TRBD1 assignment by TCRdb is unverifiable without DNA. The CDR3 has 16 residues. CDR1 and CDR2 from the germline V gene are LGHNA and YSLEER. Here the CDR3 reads CASSQDVGGGVEKLFF.

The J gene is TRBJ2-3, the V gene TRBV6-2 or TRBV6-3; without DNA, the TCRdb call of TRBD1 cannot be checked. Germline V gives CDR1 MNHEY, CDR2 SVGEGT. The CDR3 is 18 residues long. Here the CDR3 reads CASSYWLGHGGITDTQYF.

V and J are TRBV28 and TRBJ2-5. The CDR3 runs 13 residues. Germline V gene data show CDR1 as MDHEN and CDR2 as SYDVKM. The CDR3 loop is CASSSRTFETQYF.

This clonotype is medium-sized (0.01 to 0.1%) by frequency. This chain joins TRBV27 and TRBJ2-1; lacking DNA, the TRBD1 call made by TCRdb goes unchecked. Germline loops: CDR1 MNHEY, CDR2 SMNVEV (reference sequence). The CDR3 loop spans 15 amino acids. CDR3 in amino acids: CASSPAPTGHNEQFF.

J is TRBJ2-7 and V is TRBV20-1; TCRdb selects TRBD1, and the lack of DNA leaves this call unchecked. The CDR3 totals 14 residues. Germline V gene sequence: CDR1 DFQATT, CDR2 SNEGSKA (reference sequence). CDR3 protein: CSAIPDRLFYEQYF.

CDR3 amino acids: CASSPLTRGSSSYNEQFF. The J gene is TRBJ2-1, the V gene TRBV14; there is no DNA to check the TCRdb D call of TRBD1. Germline V lookup: CDR1 SGHDN, CDR2 FVKESK. The length of the CDR3 is 18 residues.

The CDR3 sequence: CASLATTRDSSTDTQYF. This rearrangement joins TRBV25-1 to TRBJ2-3; lacking DNA, the TRBD1 call made by TCRdb goes unchecked. The CDR3 runs 17 residues. Germline V gene lookup returns CDR1 MGHDK and CDR2 SYGVNS.

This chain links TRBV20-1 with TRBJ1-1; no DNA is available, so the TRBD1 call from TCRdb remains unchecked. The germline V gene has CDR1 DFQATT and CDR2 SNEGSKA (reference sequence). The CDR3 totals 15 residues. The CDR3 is CSARDFTGVNTEAFF.

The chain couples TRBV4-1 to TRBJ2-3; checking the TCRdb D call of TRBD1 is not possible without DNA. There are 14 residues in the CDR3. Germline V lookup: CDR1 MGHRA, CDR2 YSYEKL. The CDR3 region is CASSHVGQSDTQYF.

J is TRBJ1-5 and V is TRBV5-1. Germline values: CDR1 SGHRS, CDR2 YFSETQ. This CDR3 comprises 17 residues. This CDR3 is CASSWGPRFSSNQPQHF.

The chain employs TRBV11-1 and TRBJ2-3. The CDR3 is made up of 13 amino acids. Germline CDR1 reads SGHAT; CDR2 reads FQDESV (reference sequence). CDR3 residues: CASSLVWTDTQYF. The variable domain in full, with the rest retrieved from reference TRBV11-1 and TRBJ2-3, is EAEVAQSPRYKITEKSQAVAFWCDPISGHATLYWYRQILGQGPELLVQFQDESVVDDSQLPKDRFSAERLKGVDSTLKIQPAELGDSAMYLCASSLVWTDTQYFGPGTRLTVL.

The CDR3 here is CASSPGLSGTQYF. The genes are TRBV7-3 and TRBJ2-3. The CDR3 loop spans 13 amino acids. CDR1 is SGHTA and CDR2 is FQGTGA in the germline V gene.

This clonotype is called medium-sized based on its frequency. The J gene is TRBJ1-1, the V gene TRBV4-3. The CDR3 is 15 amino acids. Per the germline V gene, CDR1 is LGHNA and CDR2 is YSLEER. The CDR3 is CASSQDSGGNTEAFF.

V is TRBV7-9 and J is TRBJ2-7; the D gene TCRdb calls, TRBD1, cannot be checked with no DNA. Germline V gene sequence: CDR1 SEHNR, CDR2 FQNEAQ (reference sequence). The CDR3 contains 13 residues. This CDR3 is CASSLSDSYEQYF.

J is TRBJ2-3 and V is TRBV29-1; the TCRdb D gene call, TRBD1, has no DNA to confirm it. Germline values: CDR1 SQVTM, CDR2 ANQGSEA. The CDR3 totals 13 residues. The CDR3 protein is CSAIPGGTDTQYF.

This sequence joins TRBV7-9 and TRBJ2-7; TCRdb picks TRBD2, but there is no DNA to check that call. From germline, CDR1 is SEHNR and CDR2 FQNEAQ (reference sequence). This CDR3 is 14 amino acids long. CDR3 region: CASTHSGRAYEQYF.